This is a list of T cell receptor beta chains from one sample in a study of shared clonotypes between healthy human individuals. Libraries were prepared by immunoSEQ multiplex PCR; TCRdb keeps only in-frame clonotypes and omits some of them. The repertoire has 450,000 to 500,000 clones, 60% to 85% of them found once; the top ten carry 10% to 15%. Sequenced material: PBMCs. The receptors originated from a woman aged 40 to 50 in good health. Some clones in this sample may be carry-over from other donors' samples. Each CDR3 is given with its conserved first and last residue. Clone sizes are given selectively: once, few, many, or a class where the clone is expanded.

TRBJ1-5	once	TRBV28	CASSRGTGAGNQPQHF
TRBJ2-5	NA	TRBV7-2	CASSFSNQETQYF
TRBJ2-1	NA	TRBV18	CASSPWQSSYNEQFF
TRBJ2-2	NA	TRBV7-2	CASSSAPSGTRNTGELFF
TRBJ1-1	NA	TRBV19	CASSKSQNTEAFF
TRBJ2-5	NA	TRBV5-8	CASSLKRVVGETQYF
TRBJ2-1	NA	TRBV4-1	CASSRLAGTPYNEQFF
TRBJ2-7	NA	TRBV28	CASTGGPYEQYF
TRBJ2-1	NA	TRBV27	CASSRTSGSSSYNEQFF
TRBJ2-2	NA	TRBV19	CASSSGRDYTGELFF
TRBJ2-7	NA	TRBV15	CATSRDQGGPYEQYF
TRBJ1-5	NA	TRBV7-2	CASSLRGTRGNQPQHF
TRBJ2-1	NA	TRBV18	CASSPSSGLNNEQFF
TRBJ2-3	NA	TRBV7-2	CASSPRTGDTQYF
TRBJ2-7	NA	TRBV5-4	CASSEGQGGWREQYF
TRBJ2-2	NA	TRBV2	CAIATSGSPITGELFF
TRBJ1-1	NA	TRBV30	CAWSQGFSEAFF
TRBJ2-3	NA	TRBV21-1	CASSKFLGTGFRTDTQYF
TRBJ2-7	NA	TRBV7-2	CASSFRSQVEQYF
TRBJ1-4	NA	TRBV7-9	CASSGQGGGNEKLFF
TRBJ2-1	NA	TRBV28	CASSFWVAGVPGEQFF
TRBJ1-3	NA	TRBV9	CASSSRGDNSGNTIYF
TRBJ2-7	NA	TRBV6-6	CASSYSGTGTYEQYF
TRBJ2-7	NA	TRBV5-5	CASSRPGGYEQYF
NA	NA	TRBV5-1	CASSPDGAGFYEQYF
TRBJ1-2	NA	TRBV28	CASRGGANYGYTF
TRBJ2-7	few	TRBV19	CASSTPGLAGGEQYF
TRBJ1-4	NA	TRBV29-1	CSVEGGGDEKLFF
TRBJ2-7	once	TRBV18	CASSPAYEQYF
TRBJ2-7	few	TRBV7-2	CASSWAAGDYEQYF
TRBJ2-2	NA	TRBV19	CASSIRTSGRFGELFF
TRBJ1-2	NA	TRBV6-5	CASQGGATYGYTF
TRBJ1-5	NA	TRBV28	CASSGTARGQPQHF
TRBJ2-7	NA	TRBV10-2	CASSVLADSYEQYF
NA	NA	TRBV2	CASTPGGGVREQYF
TRBJ2-2	NA	TRBV27	CASKGGVQGVAGELFF
TRBJ2-7	NA	TRBV7-9	CASSRTMGEQYF
TRBJ2-7	NA	TRBV7-9	CASSLELAGDEQYF
TRBJ2-5	NA	TRBV2	CASRDRAETQYF
TRBJ2-3	NA	TRBV10-3	CACGPSRPDTQYF
TRBJ2-7	few	TRBV9	CASSVAGDPYKQYF
TRBJ2-3	once	TRBV28	CATRGDGTGSADTQYF
TRBJ1-4	once	TRBV19	CASSIGSGLRDEKLFF
TRBJ1-4	NA	TRBV28	CASMLGTNEKLFF
TRBJ2-7	NA	TRBV15	CATSSVDRGKYEQYF
TRBJ1-5	NA	TRBV16	CASSPLFGNQPQHF